Sequencing of this T cell receptor beta chain was carried out in a study of blood T cell repertoires in COVID-19. The overall study: Researchers got acute and convalescent COVID-19 samples from the United States, Italy and Spain.

This clone was counted between two and nine times. Sequencing used immunoSEQ multiplex PCR; TCRdb keeps in-frame clones, though not all of them. The sample lists 300,000 to 400,000 clones, 85% to 90% seen once, with less than 3.5% in the top ten. The sample comprised peripheral blood. This TCR came from a human donor in a cohort sampled during active COVID-19.

CDR3 in DNA: TGTGCCAGCAGCGAACGTAGCGGGGGGTCTGTATTTGGCACCGGGGAGCTGTTTTTT. This encodes CASSERSGGSVFGTGELFF. This sequence joins TRBV5-6 and TRBJ2-2, with TRBD2 matching over 10 bases. CDR3 length: 19 residues. Unmatched junction bases numbered 16, after V lost 4 bases and J lost 4 bases. From germline, CDR1 is SGHDT and CDR2 YYEEEE.